This TCR beta chain was recovered during a study of TIL therapy for anti-PD-1-resistant metastatic lung cancer. Time point defined: pre-treatment sample, taken before nivolumab and TIL therapy. Pleural nodules or supraclavicular lymph nodes made up most of the excised metastases sampled. This clone was recorded only once. CDR3 length equals 16 residues. From germline, CDR1 is MNHEY and CDR2 SMNVEV (reference sequence). V shed 6 bases, J shed 10 bases, and the junction held 11 bases outside the gene matches. This was the immunoSEQ v3 assay. TCRdb's copy holds only in-frame clones and misses some; the assay was immunoSEQ multiplex PCR. The sample includes about 100,000 clones, about three fifths of them seen just once.

This sequence was found in a person between 25 and 79 years old with non-small cell lung cancer. Sequenced here: tumor tissue, sampled at baseline. The chain combines TRBV27 with TRBJ2-1, with 14 positions matching TRBD2. Here the CDR3 reads CASSALGTSGSDEQFF. CDR3 nucleotide sequence: TGTGCCAGCAGCGCGTTAGGGACTAGCGGGAGCGACGAGCAGTTCTTC.